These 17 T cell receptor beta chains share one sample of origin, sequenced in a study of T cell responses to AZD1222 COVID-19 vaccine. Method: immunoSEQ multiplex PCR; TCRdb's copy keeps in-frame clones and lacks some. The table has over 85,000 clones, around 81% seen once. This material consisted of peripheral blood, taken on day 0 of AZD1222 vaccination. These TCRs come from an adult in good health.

The CDR3 reads CASSMMTSGEGNEQFF. The CDR3 DNA follows: TGTGCCAGTAGTATGATGACTAGCGGAGAGGGAAATGAGCAGTTCTTC. This chain connects TRBV19 to TRBJ2-1, with 9 bases that match TRBD2. Germline-derived CDR1 and CDR2 are LNHDA and SQIVND (reference sequence). This CDR3 is 16 amino acids long. The trim removed 3 bases at V and 7 bases at J, leaving 10 bases unmatched.

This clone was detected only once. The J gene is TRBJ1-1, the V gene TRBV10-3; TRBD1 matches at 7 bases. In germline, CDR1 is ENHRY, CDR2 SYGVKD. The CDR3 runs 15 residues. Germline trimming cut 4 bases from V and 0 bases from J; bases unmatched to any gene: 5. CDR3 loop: CAISGGTGVNTEAFF. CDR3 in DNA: TGTGCCATCAGTGGGGGAACAGGGGTGAACACTGAAGCTTTCTTT.

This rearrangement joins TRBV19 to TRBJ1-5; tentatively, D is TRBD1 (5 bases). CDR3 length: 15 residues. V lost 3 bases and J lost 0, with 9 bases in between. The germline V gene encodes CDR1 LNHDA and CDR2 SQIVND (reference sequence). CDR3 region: CASSIQGRSNQPQHF. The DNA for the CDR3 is TGTGCCAGTAGTATTCAGGGACGTAGCAATCAGCCCCAGCATTTT.

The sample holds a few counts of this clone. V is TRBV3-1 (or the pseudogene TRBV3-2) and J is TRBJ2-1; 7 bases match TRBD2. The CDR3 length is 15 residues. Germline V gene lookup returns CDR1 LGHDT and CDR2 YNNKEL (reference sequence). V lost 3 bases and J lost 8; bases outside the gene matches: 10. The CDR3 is CASSHPSRAGDEQFF. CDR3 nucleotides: TGTGCCAGCAGCCATCCGTCAAGGGCGGGAGATGAGCAGTTCTTC.

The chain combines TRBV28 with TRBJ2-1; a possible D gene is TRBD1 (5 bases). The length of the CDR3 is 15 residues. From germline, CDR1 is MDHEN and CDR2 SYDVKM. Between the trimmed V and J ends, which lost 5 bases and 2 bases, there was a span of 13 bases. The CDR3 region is CASSGRVGTYNEQFF. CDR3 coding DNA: TGTGCCAGCAGTGGCAGGGTCGGCACCTACAATGAGCAGTTCTTC.

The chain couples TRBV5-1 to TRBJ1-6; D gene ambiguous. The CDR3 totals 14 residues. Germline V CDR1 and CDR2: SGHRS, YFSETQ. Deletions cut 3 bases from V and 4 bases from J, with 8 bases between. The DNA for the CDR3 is TGCGCCAGCAGCTCTACAGTATATAATTCACCCCTCCACTTT. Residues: CASSSTVYNSPLHF. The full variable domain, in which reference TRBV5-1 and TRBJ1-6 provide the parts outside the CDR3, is KAGVTQTPRYLIKTRGQQVTLSCSPISGHRSVSWYQQTPGQGLQFLFEYFSETQRNKGNFPGRFSGRQFSNSRSEMNVSTLELGDSALYLCASSSTVYNSPLHFGNGTRLTVT.

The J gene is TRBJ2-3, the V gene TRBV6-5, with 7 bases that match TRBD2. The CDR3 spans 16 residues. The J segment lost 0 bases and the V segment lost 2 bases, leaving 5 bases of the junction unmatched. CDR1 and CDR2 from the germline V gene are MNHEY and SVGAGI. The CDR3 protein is CASSYGSGASTDTQYF. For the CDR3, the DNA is TGTGCCAGCAGTTACGGGAGCGGGGCCAGCACAGATACGCAGTATTTT.

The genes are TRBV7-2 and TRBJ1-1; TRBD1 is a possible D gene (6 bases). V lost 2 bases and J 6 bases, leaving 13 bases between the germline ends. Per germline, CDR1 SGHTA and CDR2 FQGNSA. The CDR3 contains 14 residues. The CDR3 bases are TGTGCCAGCAGCTTAAGTCAGGGGTTCGCTGAAGCTTTCTTT. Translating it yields CASSLSQGFAEAFF. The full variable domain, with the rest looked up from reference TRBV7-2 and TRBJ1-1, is GAGVSQSPSNKVTEKGKDVELRCDPISGHTALYWYRQSLGQGLEFLIYFQGNSAPDKSGLPSDRFSAERTGGSVSTLTIQRTQQEDSAVYLCASSLSQGFAEAFFGQGTRLTVV.

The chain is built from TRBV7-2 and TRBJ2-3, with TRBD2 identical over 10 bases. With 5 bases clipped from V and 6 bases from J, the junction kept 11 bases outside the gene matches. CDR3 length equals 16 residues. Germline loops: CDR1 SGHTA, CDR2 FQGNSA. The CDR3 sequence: CASSPIRAGGRDTQYF. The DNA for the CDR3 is TGTGCCAGCAGCCCTATCCGAGCGGGAGGGCGCGATACGCAGTATTTT. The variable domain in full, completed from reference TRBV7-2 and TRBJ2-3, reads GAGVSQSPSNKVTEKGKDVELRCDPISGHTALYWYRQSLGQGLEFLIYFQGNSAPDKSGLPSDRFSAERTGGSVSTLTIQRTQQEDSAVYLCASSPIRAGGRDTQYFGPGTRLTVL.

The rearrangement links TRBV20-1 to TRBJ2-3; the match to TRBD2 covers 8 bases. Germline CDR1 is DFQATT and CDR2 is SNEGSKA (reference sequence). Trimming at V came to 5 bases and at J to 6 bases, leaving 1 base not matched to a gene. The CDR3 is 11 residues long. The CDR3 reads CSAGTRDTQYF. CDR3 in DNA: TGCAGTGCTGGGACTAGGGATACGCAGTATTTT.

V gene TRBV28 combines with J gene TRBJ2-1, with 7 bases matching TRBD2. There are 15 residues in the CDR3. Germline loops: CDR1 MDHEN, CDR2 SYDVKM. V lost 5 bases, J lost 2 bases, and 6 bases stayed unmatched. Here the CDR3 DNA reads TGTGCCAGCAGTCTAGCGGAGAAGGCCTACAATGAGCAGTTCTTC. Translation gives CASSLAEKAYNEQFF.

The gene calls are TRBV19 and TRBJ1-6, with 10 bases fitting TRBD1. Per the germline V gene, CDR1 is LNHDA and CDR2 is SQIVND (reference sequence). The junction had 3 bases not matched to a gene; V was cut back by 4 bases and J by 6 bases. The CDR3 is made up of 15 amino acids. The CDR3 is CASSKWDRGNSPLHF. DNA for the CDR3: TGTGCCAGTAGTAAATGGGACAGGGGTAATTCACCCCTCCACTTT.

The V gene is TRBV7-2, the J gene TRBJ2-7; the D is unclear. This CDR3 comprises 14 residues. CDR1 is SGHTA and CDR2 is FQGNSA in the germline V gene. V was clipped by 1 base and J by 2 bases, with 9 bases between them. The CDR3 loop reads CASSLELAAYEQYF. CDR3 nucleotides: TGTGCCAGCAGCTTAGAGTTGGCAGCCTACGAGCAGTACTTC.

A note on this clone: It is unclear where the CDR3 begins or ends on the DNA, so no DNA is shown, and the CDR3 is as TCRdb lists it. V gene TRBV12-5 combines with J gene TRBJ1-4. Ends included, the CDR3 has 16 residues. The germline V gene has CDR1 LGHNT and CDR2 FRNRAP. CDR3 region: CASGLERDGLVEKLFF.

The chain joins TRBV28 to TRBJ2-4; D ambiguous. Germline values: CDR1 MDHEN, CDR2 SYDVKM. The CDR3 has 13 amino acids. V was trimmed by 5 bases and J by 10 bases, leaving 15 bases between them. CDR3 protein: CASSPGALRIQYF. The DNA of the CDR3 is TGTGCCAGCAGTCCAGGCGCCCTGCGGATTCAGTACTTC.

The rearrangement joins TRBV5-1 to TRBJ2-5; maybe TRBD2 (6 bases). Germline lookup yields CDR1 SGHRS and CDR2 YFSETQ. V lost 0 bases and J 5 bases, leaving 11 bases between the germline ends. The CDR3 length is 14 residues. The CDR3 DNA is TGCGCCAGCAGCTTGGCGGAGGGGTTCGAGACCCAGTACTTC. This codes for CASSLAEGFETQYF.

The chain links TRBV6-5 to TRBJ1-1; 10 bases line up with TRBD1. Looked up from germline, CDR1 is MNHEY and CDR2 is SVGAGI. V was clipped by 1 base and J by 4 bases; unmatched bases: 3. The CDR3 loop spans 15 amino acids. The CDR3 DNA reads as TGTGCCAGCAGTTACTACGGGACAGGGGCCACTGAAGCTTTCTTT. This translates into CASSYYGTGATEAFF.